These T cell receptor beta chains were read from a single sample in a study of persistence of HIV-infected CD4 T cells. No cognate antigen is known for these TCRs. The data were produced by immunoSEQ multiplex PCR, yet TCRdb's version contains in-frame clones alone and is incomplete. The sample lists roughly 34,000 clones; around four fifths were seen once. This sample comprised CD4+ T cells sorted from PBMCs after roughly 18-hour stimulation, obtained from a patient who received antiretroviral therapy. Source of these receptors: an adult man with HIV who was CMV-seropositive. Each CDR3 is given with its conserved first and last residue. A D gene is named only where the DNA matches it firmly. Clone sizes are given selectively: once, few, many, or a class where the clone is expanded.

j_call v_call cdr3_length clone_size d_call cdr3_aa cdr3_nt
TRBJ2-3 TRBV7-2 14 - - CASSLGLASDTQYF TGTGCCAGCAGCTTAGGGCTAGCTTCAGATACGCAGTATTTT
TRBJ1-2 TRBV29-1 17 - TRBD1 CSVDKPPRTGAVYGYTF TGCAGCGTTGACAAGCCCCCCCGGACAGGGGCAGTCTATGGCTACACCTTC
TRBJ2-1 TRBV6-5 15 - TRBD2 CASSLVAGGGNEQFF TGTGCCAGCAGTTTAGTAGCGGGGGGGGGCAATGAGCAGTTCTTC
TRBJ1-1 TRBV6-5 14 - - CASRGPGARTEAFF TGTGCCAGCAGGGGTCCGGGGGCGCGGACTGAAGCTTTCTTT
TRBJ1-5 TRBV6-2/TRBV6-3 14 few - CASSYIKDDQPQHF TGTGCCAGCAGTTACATAAAGGATGATCAGCCCCAGCATTTT
TRBJ1-1 TRBV5-1 15 few TRBD1 CASSLAGQGWTEAFF TGCGCCAGCAGCTTGGCGGGACAGGGGTGGACTGAAGCTTTCTTT
TRBJ1-1 TRBV28 13 - - CASSSNPFLGAFF TGTGCCAGCAGTTCGAATCCTTTCTTAGGAGCTTTCTTT
TRBJ1-2 TRBV30 13 - - CAWRFGFNYGYTF TGTGCCTGGAGGTTCGGGTTTAACTATGGCTACACCTTC
TRBJ2-2 TRBV18 16 once - CASSPKVRQPTGELFF TGTGCCAGCTCACCTAAAGTCCGACAGCCCACCGGGGAGCTGTTTTTT
TRBJ1-1 TRBV30 15 - - CAWSPLGGARTEAFF TGTGCCTGGAGTCCCCTCGGGGGCGCAAGGACTGAAGCTTTCTTT
TRBJ1-5 TRBV27 13 once - CASRSGRHQPQHF TGTGCCAGCAGATCAGGACGGCATCAGCCCCAGCATTTT
TRBJ2-7 TRBV6-5 12 - - CASRSTAYEQYF TGTGCCAGCAGGTCGACAGCCTACGAGCAGTACTTC
TRBJ2-7 TRBV6-5 15 - TRBD1 CASSYTGTGGYEQYF TGTGCCAGCAGTTACACGGGGACAGGGGGCTACGAGCAGTACTTC
TRBJ1-2 TRBV12-3/TRBV12-4 13 - - CASSTGTIYGYTF TGTGCCAGCAGCACTGGGACGATTTACGGCTACACCTTC
TRBJ1-2 TRBV7-2 14 - - CASSRYGDPYGYTF TGTGCCAGCAGCAGATACGGGGATCCCTATGGCTACACCTTC
TRBJ1-2 TRBV19 16 once - CASSSQGAEDLYGYTF TGTGCCAGTTCTTCTCAAGGGGCAGAGGATTTATATGGCTACACCTTC
TRBJ1-2 TRBV3-1/TRBV3-2 12 - - CASSQAGTGYTF TGTGCCAGCAGCCAAGCCGGTACTGGCTACACCTTC
TRBJ1-6 TRBV6-5 15 - - CASRLGTGSNSPLHF TGTGCCAGCAGGTTGGGAACCGGGTCCAATTCACCCCTCCACTTT
TRBJ1-2 TRBV19 11 - - CASSIEHGYTF TGTGCCAGTAGTATTGAGCATGGCTACACCTTC
TRBJ2-2 TRBV4-2 16 - - CASSQYTSLNTGELFF TGTGCCAGCAGCCAGTACACTAGTCTGAACACCGGGGAGCTGTTTTTT
TRBJ1-2 TRBV25-1 15 - - CASSDWNRANYGYTF TGTGCCAGCAGTGATTGGAACAGGGCCAACTATGGCTACACCTTC
TRBJ2-2 TRBV4-3 16 - TRBD1 CASSRRQGRNPGELFF TGCGCCAGCAGCCGGCGACAGGGTAGGAACCCCGGGGAGCTGTTTTTT
TRBJ2-7 TRBV5-4 13 - TRBD1 CASSWGQAYEQYF TGTGCCAGCAGCTGGGGACAGGCCTACGAGCAGTACTTC
TRBJ1-5 TRBV9 18 few - CASSVAYDDWGNNQPQHF TGTGCCAGCAGCGTAGCTTACGATGATTGGGGGAACAATCAGCCCCAGCATTTT
TRBJ2-1 TRBV24-1 14 - - CATSDPPNYNEQFF TGTGCCACCAGTGATCCTCCGAATTACAATGAGCAGTTCTTC
TRBJ2-1 TRBV24-1 14 - TRBD2 CATSDPAGRNEQFF TGTGCCACCAGTGATCCAGCGGGGAGGAATGAGCAGTTCTTC
TRBJ2-7 TRBV6-5 11 - - CASSYLGEQYF TGTGCCAGCAGTTACTTGGGGGAACAGTACTTC
TRBJ2-1 TRBV5-4 15 - TRBD2 CASSPTSGGVSEQFF TGTGCCAGCAGTCCAACTAGCGGGGGGGTTTCTGAGCAGTTCTTC
TRBJ2-1 TRBV6-6 14 - TRBD2 CASSYLAGVNEQFF TGTGCCAGCAGTTACCTAGCGGGCGTCAATGAGCAGTTCTTC
TRBJ2-1 TRBV6-1 16 - - CASSGIGRSSYNEQFF TGTGCCAGCAGTGGGATAGGCCGGAGCTCCTACAATGAGCAGTTCTTC
TRBJ2-7 TRBV5-1 14 - - CASSRSGPWDEQYF TGCGCCAGCAGTAGATCCGGGCCCTGGGACGAGCAGTACTTC
TRBJ2-1 TRBV30 14 - TRBD1 CAWSRDRGGGGQFF TGTGCCTGGAGTCGGGACAGGGGTGGCGGTGGGCAGTTCTTC
TRBJ2-2 TRBV4-3 18 once TRBD2 CASSQADTSGGAHGELFF TGCGCCAGCAGCCAAGCCGATACTAGCGGGGGGGCCCACGGGGAGCTGTTTTTT
TRBJ1-2 TRBV7-6 15 - - CASSLLSRQPYGYTF TGTGCCAGCAGCTTATTATCCCGACAGCCCTATGGCTACACCTTC
TRBJ2-2 TRBV5-5 16 - - CASSFRVLANTGELFF TGTGCCAGCAGCTTCAGGGTTCTCGCGAACACCGGGGAGCTGTTTTTT
TRBJ1-2 TRBV9 15 few - CASSPSPTGNYGYTF TGTGCCAGCAGCCCATCTCCCACAGGGAACTATGGCTACACCTTC
TRBJ2-1 TRBV4-2 16 - TRBD2 CASSQATAGGYNEQFF TGTGCCAGCAGCCAAGCGACTGCGGGGGGCTACAATGAGCAGTTCTTC
TRBJ2-2 TRBV6-4 15 once - CASSPDSQWAGELFF TGTGCCAGCAGTCCCGACAGCCAGTGGGCCGGGGAGCTGTTTTTT
TRBJ1-1 TRBV7-2 15 once - CASSLVSDGVTEAFF TGTGCCAGCAGCTTAGTTTCGGACGGGGTGACTGAAGCTTTCTTT
TRBJ2-5 TRBV7-2 13 - - CASSFGTHETQYF TGTGCCAGCAGCTTCGGGACACACGAGACCCAGTACTTC